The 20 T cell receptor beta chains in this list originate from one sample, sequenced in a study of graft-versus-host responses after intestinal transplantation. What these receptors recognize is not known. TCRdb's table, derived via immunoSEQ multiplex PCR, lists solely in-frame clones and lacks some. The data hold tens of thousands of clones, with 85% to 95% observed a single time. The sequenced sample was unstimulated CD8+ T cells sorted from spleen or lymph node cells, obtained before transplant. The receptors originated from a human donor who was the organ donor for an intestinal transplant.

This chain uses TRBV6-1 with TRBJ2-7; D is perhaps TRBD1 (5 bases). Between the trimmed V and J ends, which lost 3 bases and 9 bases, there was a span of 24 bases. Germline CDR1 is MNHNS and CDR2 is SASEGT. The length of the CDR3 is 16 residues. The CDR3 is CASSDFGQGSYFGQYF. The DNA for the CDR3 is TGTGCCAGCAGTGATTTTGGCCAGGGTTCGTATTTTGGGCAGTACTTC.

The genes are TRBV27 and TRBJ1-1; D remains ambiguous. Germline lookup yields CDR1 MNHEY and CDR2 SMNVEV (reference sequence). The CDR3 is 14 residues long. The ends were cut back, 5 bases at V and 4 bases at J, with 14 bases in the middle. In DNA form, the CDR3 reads TGTGCCAGCAGTCCAGGATTGGGAGGCACTGAAGCTTTCTTT. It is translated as CASSPGLGGTEAFF.

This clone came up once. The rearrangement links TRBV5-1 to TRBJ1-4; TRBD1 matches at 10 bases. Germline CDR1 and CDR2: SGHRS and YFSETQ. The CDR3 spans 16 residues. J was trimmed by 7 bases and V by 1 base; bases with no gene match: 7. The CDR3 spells CASSLWPGQGTEKLFF. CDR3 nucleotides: TGCGCCAGCAGCTTGTGGCCGGGACAGGGGACTGAAAAACTGTTTTTT.

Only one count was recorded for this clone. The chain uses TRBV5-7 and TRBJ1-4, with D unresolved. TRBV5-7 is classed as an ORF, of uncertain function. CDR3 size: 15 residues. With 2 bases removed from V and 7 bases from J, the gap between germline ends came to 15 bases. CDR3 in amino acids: CASSLSGALLEKLFF. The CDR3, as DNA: TGTGCCAGCAGCTTATCGGGAGCCCTACTTGAAAAACTGTTTTTT.

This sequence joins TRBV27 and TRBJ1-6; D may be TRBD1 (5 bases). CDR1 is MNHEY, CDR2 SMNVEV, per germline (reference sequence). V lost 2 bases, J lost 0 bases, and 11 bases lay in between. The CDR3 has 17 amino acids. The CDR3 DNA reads TGTGCCAGCAGTTTAAGTGGACAAAGCTCCTATAATTCACCCCTCCACTTT. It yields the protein CASSLSGQSSYNSPLHF.

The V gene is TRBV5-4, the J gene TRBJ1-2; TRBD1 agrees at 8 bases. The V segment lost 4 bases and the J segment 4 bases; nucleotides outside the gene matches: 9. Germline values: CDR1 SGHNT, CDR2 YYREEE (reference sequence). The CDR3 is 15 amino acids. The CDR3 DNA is TGTGCCAGCAGCCCAGAGGACAGGGTCGTCTATGGCTACACCTTC. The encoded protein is CASSPEDRVVYGYTF.

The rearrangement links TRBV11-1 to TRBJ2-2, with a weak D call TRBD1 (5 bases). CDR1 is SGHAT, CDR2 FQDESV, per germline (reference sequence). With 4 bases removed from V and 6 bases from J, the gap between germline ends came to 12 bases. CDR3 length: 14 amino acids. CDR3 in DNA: TGTGCCAGCAGCTCCTGGACAAGCCCCGGGGAGCTGTTTTTT. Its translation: CASSSWTSPGELFF.

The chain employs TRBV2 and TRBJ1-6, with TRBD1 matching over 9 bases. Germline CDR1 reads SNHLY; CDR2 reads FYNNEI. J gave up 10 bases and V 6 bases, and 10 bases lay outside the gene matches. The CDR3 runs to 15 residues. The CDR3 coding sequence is TGTGCCAGCAGCGAGGGGACAGGGATACTCTCACCCCTCCACTTT. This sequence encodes CASSEGTGILSPLHF.

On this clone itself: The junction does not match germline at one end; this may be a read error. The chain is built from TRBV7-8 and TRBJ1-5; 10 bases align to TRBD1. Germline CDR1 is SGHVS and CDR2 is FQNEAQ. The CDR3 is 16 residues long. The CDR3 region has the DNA TGTGCCAGCAGCGAACCGGGACAGGGGTTCAATCAGCCCCTGCATTTT. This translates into CASSEPGQGFNQPLHF. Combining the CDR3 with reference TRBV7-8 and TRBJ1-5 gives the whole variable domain GAGVSQSPRYKVAKRGQDVALRCDPISGHVSLFWYQQALGQGPEFLTYFQNEAQLDKSGLPSDRFFAERPEGSVSTLKIQRTQQEDSAVYLCASSEPGQGFNQPLHFGDGTRLSIL.

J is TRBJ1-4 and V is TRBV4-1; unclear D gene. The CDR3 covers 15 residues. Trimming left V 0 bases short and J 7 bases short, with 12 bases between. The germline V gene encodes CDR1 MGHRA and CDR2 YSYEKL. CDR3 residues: CASSQDSSEGEKLFF. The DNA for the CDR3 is TGCGCCAGCAGCCAAGACAGTAGTGAGGGTGAAAAACTGTTTTTT.

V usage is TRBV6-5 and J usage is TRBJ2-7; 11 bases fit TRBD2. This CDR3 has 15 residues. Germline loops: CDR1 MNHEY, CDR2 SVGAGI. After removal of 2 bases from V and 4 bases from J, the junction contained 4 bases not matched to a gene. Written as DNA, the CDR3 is TGTGCCAGCAGTTACGGGACTAGCGGAAAATACGAGCAGTACTTC. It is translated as CASSYGTSGKYEQYF.

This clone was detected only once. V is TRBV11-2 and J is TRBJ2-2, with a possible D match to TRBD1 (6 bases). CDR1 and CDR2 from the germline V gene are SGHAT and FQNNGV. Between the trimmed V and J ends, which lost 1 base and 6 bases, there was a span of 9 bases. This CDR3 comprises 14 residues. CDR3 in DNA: TGTGCCAGCAGCTTAGGTGGGGGCGCCGGGGAGCTGTTTTTT. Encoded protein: CASSLGGGAGELFF.

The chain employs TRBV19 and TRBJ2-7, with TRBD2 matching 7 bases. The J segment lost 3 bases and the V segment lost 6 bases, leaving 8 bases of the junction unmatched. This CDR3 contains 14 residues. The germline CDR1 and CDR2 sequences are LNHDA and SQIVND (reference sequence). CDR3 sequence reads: CASRPSRGDYEQYF. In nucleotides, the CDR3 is TGTGCCAGTAGACCCTCTCGGGGGGACTACGAGCAGTACTTC.

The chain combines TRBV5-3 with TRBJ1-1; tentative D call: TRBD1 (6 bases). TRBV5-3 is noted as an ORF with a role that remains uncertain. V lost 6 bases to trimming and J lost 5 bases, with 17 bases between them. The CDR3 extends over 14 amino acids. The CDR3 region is CARNRGHTRTEAFF. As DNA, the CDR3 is TGTGCCAGAAACCGGGGACATACGAGAACTGAAGCTTTCTTT.

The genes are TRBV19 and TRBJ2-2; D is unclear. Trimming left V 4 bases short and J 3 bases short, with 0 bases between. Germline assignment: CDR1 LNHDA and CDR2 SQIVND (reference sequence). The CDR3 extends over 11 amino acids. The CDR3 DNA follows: TGTGCCAGTAGTAACACCGGGGAGCTGTTTTTT. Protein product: CASSNTGELFF.

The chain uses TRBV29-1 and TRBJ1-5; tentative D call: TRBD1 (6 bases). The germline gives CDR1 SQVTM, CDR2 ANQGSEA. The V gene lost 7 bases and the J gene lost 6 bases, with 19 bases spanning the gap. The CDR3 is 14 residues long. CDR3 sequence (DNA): TGCAGCGCTCTGGCAGGGGAGGTCGGTCAGCCCCAGCATTTT. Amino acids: CSALAGEVGQPQHF.

Here the CDR3 reads CASSLTTGVNEKLFF. The CDR3 DNA follows: TGCGCCAGCAGCCTTACGACAGGGGTCAATGAAAAACTGTTTTTT. The chain uses TRBV4-1 and TRBJ1-4; 8 nucleotides agree with TRBD1. V lost 4 bases and J lost 5; bases outside the gene matches: 6. The CDR3 extends over 15 amino acids. Germline V lookup: CDR1 MGHRA, CDR2 YSYEKL.

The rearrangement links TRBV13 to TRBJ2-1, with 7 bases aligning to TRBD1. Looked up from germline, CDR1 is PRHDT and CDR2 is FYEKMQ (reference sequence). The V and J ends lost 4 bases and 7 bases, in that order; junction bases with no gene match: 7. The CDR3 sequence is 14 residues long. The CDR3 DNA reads TGTGCCAGCAGCTCTACAGGGGTCAGGAATGAGCAGTTCTTC. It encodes CASSSTGVRNEQFF.

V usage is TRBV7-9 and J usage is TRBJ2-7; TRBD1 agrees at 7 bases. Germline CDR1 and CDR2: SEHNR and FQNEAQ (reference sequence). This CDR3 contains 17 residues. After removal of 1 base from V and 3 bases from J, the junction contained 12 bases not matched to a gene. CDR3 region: CASSLVLGGAEDYEQYF. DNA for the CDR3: TGTGCCAGCAGCTTAGTTCTAGGGGGCGCTGAGGACTACGAGCAGTACTTC.

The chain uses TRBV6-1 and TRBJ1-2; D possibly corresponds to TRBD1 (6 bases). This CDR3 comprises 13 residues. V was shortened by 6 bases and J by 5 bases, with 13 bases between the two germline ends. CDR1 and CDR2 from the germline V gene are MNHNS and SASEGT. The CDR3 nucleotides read TGTGCCAGCAGGCAGGACAGCGTTTATGGCTACACCTTC. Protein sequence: CASRQDSVYGYTF.